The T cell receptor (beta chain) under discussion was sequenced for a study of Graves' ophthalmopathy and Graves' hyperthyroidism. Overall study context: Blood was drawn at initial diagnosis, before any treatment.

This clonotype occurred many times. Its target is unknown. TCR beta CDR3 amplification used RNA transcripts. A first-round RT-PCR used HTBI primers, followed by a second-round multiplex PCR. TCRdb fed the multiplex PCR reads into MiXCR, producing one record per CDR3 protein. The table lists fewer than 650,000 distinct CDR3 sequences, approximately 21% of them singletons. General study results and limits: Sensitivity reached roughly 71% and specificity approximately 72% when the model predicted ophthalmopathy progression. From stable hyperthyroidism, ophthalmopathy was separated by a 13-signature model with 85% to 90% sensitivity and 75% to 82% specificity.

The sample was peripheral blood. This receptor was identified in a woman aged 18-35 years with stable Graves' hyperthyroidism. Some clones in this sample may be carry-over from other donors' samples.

CDR3 DNA sequence: TGTGCCAGCACCTCGGACGGGACTGGCACTGAAGCTTTCTTT. Its protein is CASTSDGTGTEAFF. V usage is TRBV6-2 or TRBV6-3 and J usage is TRBJ1-1; D perhaps matches TRBD1 (5 bases). The germline V gene has CDR1 MNHEY and CDR2 SVGEGT. The CDR3 contains 14 residues. V lost 7 bases to trimming and J lost 4 bases, with 16 bases between them.